The following is a T cell receptor beta chain sequence with its context. Method: immunoSEQ multiplex PCR; TCRdb's copy keeps in-frame clones and lacks some. The sample contains some 110,000 clones, approximately 89% of which appear only once. The time point is: cycle 4 day 1 (C4D1), after five to seven weeks of nivolumab. All patients relapsed after autologous stem cell transplantation, and brentuximab vedotin exposure varied. Complete response, partial response or progressive disease made up the best responses. CDR1 is LGHNA, CDR2 YSLEER, per germline. This CDR3 has 17 residues. The V end was cut by 0 bases, the J end by 7 bases, with 22 bases between. The data derive from a study of PD-1 blockade in classical Hodgkin lymphoma.

This sequence originates from a human donor with classical Hodgkin lymphoma. Specimen: peripheral blood mononuclear cells (PBMCs), collected before the fourth cycle of nivolumab. V and J are TRBV4-3 and TRBJ2-7; D perhaps matches TRBD2 (5 bases). The chain's CDR3 is CASSQDYLASGSWEQYF. DNA of the CDR3: TGCGCCAGCAGCCAAGATTATCTAGCTTCCGGGTCTTGGGAGCAGTACTTC.